The source of this T cell receptor beta chain is a study of tissue T cells after allogeneic stem cell transplantation. General study points: In patients and mice, blood and spleen missed much of tissue repertoire.

The sample's time point: mouse harvest day 14 after allogeneic transplant. Tail vein injection delivered 10^7 T-cell-depleted bone marrow cells and 10^6 splenic CD5+ T cells. By share, this clone counts as medium-sized. Its antigen is unidentified. The genes and germline here are from mouse. The read ends 1 residue shy of where the CDR3 ends; the end is completed using the germline J gene. Method: immunoSEQ multiplex PCR; TCRdb's copy keeps in-frame clones and lacks some. Among around 4,600 clones listed, 49% were seen once. Germline V gene data show CDR1 as KGHPV and CDR2 as FQNQEV (reference sequence). CDR3 length: 14 amino acids. The V end lost 2 bases, the J end lost 0 bases, and 6 bases lay between the germline ends.

V usage is TRBV26 and J usage is TRBJ2-3; the D is unclear. The sequenced material came from lymph node tissue. This clonotype was obtained from a female BALB/c mouse given C57BL/6 T cells with graft-versus-host disease after an allogeneic hematopoietic cell transplant. The CDR3 DNA, read in part, is TGTGCCAGCAGTCTGACCAGTAGTGCAGAAACGCTGTAT. It encodes CASSLTSSAETLY. The whole CDR3 region reads CASSLTSSAETLYF. The full variable domain, rest sourced from reference TRBV26 and TRBJ2-3, is NSKVIQTPRYLVKGQGQKAKMRCIPEKGHPVVFWYQQNKNNEFKFLINFQNQEVLQQIDMTEKRFSAECPSNSPCSLEIQSSEAGDSALYLCASSLTSSAETLYFGSGTRLTVL.